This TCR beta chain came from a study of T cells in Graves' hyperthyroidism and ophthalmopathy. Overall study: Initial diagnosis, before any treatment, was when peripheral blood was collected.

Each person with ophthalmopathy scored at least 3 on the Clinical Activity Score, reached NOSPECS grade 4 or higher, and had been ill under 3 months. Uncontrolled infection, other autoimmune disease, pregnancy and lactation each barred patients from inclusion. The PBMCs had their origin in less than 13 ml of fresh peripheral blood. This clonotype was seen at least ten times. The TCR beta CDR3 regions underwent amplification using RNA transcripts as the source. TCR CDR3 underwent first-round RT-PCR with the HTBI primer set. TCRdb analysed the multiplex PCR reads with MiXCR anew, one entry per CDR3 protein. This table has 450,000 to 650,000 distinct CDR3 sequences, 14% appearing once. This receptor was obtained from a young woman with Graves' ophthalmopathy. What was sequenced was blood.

CDR3 sequence (DNA): TGTGCCAGCAGGGAGGCGTGGTGGGGGGCGCAGGGTCAGCCCCAGCATTTT. It encodes CASREAWWGAQGQPQHF. The gene calls are TRBV6-1 and TRBJ1-5, with D possibly TRBD1 on 6 matching bases. Germline assignment: CDR1 MNHNS and CDR2 SASEGT. V was cut by 6 bases and J by 6 bases, with 24 bases left in between. This CDR3 is 17 amino acids long.